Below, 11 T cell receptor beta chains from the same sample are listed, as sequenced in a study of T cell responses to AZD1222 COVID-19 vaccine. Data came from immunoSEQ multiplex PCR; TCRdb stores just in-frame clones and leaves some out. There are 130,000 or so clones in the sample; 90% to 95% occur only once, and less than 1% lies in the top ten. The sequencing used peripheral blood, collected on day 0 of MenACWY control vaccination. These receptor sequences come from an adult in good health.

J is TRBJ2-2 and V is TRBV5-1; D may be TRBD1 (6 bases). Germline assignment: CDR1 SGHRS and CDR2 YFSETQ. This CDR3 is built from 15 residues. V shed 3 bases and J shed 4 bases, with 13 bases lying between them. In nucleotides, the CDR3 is TGCGCCAGCAGCTGGGTACAGGGATTCACCGGGGAGCTGTTTTTT. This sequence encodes CASSWVQGFTGELFF.

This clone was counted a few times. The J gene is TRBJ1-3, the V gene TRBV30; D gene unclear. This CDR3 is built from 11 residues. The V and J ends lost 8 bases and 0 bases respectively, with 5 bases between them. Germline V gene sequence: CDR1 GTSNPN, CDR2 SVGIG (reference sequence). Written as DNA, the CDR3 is TGTGCCCACAGCTCTGGAAACACCATATATTTT. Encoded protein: CAHSSGNTIYF.

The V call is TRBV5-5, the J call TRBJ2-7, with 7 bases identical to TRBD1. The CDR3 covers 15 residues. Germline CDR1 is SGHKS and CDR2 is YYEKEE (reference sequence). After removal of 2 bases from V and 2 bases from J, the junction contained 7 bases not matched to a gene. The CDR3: CASSFLGTAAYEQYF. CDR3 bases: TGTGCCAGCAGCTTTCTCGGGACAGCCGCCTACGAGCAGTACTTC.

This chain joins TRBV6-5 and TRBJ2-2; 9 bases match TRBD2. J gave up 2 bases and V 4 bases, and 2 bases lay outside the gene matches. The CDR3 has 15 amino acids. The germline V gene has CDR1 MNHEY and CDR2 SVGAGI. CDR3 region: CASSLAGANTGELFF. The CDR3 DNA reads TGTGCCAGCAGTTTAGCGGGAGCAAACACCGGGGAGCTGTTTTTT.

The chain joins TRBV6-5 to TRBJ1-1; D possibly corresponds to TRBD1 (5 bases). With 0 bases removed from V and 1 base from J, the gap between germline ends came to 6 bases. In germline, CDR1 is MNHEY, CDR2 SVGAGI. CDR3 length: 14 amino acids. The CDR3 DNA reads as TGTGCCAGCAGTTACTCCCAGGGGAACACTGAAGCTTTCTTT. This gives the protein CASSYSQGNTEAFF.

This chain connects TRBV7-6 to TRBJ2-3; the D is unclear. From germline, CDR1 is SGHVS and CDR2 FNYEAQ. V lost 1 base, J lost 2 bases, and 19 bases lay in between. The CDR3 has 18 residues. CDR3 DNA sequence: TGTGCCAGCAGCTTAGTTGTGTCAAACCGGGCACACACAGATACGCAGTATTTT. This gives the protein CASSLVVSNRAHTDTQYF. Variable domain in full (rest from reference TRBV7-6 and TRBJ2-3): GAGVSQSPRYKVTKRGQDVALRCDPISGHVSLYWYRQALGQGPEFLTYFNYEAQQDKSGLPNDRFSAERPEGSISTLTIQRTEQRDSAMYRCASSLVVSNRAHTDTQYFGPGTRLTVL.

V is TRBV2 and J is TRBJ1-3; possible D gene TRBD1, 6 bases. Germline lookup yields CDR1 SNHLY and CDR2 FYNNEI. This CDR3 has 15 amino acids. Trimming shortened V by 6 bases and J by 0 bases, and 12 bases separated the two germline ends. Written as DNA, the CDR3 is TGTGCCAGCAGGGAACAGGGCCTCTCTGGAAACACCATATATTTT. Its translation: CASREQGLSGNTIYF.

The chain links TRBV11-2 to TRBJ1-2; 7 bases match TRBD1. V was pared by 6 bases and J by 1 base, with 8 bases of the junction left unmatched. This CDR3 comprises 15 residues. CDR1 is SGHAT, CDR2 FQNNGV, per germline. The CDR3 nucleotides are TGTGCCAGCAGAGGGACAGCGGGGCATAACTATGGCTACACCTTC. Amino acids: CASRGTAGHNYGYTF.

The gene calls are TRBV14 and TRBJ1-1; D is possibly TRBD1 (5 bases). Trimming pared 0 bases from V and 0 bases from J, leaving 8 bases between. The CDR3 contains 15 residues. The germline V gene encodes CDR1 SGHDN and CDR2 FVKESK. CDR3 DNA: TGTGCCAGCAGCCAAGATATCAGGGTGAACACTGAAGCTTTCTTT. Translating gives CASSQDIRVNTEAFF. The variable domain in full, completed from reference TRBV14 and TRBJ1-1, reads EAGVTQFPSHSVIEKGQTVTLRCDPISGHDNLYWYRRVMGKEIKFLLHFVKESKQDESGMPNNRFLAERTGGTYSTLKVQPAELEDSGVYFCASSQDIRVNTEAFFGQGTRLTVV.

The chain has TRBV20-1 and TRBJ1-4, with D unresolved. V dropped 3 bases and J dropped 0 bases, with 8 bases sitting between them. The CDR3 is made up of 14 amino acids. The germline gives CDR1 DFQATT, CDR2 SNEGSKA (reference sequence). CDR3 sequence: CSASPHSTNEKLFF. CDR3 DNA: TGCAGTGCTAGTCCCCATTCAACTAATGAAAAACTGTTTTTT.

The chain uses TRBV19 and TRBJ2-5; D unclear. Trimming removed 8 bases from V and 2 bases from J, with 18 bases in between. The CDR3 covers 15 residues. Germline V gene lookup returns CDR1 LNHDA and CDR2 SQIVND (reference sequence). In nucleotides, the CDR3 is TGTGCCAGTTCACCCCGGCTTGGTGGGCAAGAGACCCAGTACTTC. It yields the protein CASSPRLGGQETQYF.